The source of this T cell receptor beta chain is a study of PD-1 blockade in mismatch repair-deficient tumors. About the research overall: Patients had around 11 mismatch repair-deficient cancer types and were previously treated and progressing.

Mismatch repair deficiency was confirmed in all patients, by PCR or immunohistochemistry. TCR sequencing covered a few patients who responded to pembrolizumab. The CDR3 covers 14 residues. J gave up 4 bases and V 8 bases, and 8 bases lay outside the gene matches. Looked up from germline, CDR1 is MNHNS and CDR2 is SASEGT. Produced via immunoSEQ multiplex PCR; TCRdb's table is partial and in-frame only. The table has around 39,000 clones, approximately 80% seen once. Findings and limits, study-wide: Tumor-resident clones, often undetectable pretreatment in blood, expanded then contracted after pembrolizumab.

Points on this clone: Its target is unknown.

The clonotype was recovered from an adult with mismatch repair-deficient cancer. Source: PBMCs, taken approximately 9 months after starting pembrolizumab. The chain joins TRBV6-1 to TRBJ1-5, with TRBD1 identical over 7 bases. CDR3 coding DNA: TGTGCCAGCTTTACAGGGGCCCGTAATCAGCCCCAGCATTTT. This sequence encodes CASFTGARNQPQHF.